This TCR beta chain comes out of a study of blood T cell repertoires in COVID-19. At the level of the study: Both acute and convalescent COVID-19 samples were obtained from the United States, Italy and Spain.

This CDR3 region has 12 residues. CDR1 is ENHRY and CDR2 is SYGVKD in the germline V gene. Turning to this clone: Relative to the germline gene, one junction end is altered; a read error may explain this.

The method was immunoSEQ multiplex PCR; TCRdb's version includes in-frame clones alone and lacks a portion of them. The sample contains about 270,000 clones, about nine tenths of which appear only once. The chain is built from TRBV10-3 and TRBJ1-2, with D possibly TRBD1 on 5 matching bases. The specimen was peripheral blood. This sequence originates from a woman aged 30 to 39 with COVID-19, enrolled during active disease. The CDR3 region is CAISAGDYSYTF. The CDR3 DNA sequence: TGTGCCATCAGTGCCGGGGACTATAGCTACACCTTC.